Below, 3 T cell receptor beta chains from the same sample are listed, as sequenced in a study of Graves' ophthalmopathy and Graves' hyperthyroidism. Investigators amplified TCR beta CDR3 regions from RNA transcripts. Second-round multiplex PCR came after a first-round RT-PCR that employed HTBI primers. TCRdb reprocessed the multiplex PCR reads with MiXCR, giving one entry per CDR3 protein. The table shows about 740,000 distinct CDR3 sequences, with about 44% occurring only once. The sequenced sample was peripheral blood. These receptors came from an adult man with Graves' ophthalmopathy.

This chain links TRBV15 with TRBJ2-3; D is unclear. The V gene's germline CDR1 is LNHNV and CDR2 YYDKDF (reference sequence). V was cut by 4 bases and J by 5 bases, with 4 bases left in between. The CDR3 extends over 11 amino acids. As DNA, the CDR3 is TGTGCCACCAGCAACCGAGATACGCAGTATTTT. It translates to CATSNRDTQYF.

In this sample, this clonotype turned up once. One end of the junction is discordant with germline, which a read error may explain. V and J are TRBV10-3 and TRBJ2-7; 7 bases line up with TRBD1. Looked up from germline, CDR1 is ENHRY and CDR2 is SYGVKD. The CDR3 has 15 amino acids. In DNA form, the CDR3 reads TGTGCCAGCAGTGAATCGGGACAGTTCCTGTACGAGCAGTACTTC. Amino acids: CASSESGQFLYEQYF.

In regard to this clonotype: Germline and junction disagree at one end, which may indicate a read error. The DNA for the CDR3 is TGTACCAGCAGTTACATATTCGGGGACTCGCCCTACGAGCAGTACTTC. It codes for CTSSYIFGDSPYEQYF. V usage is TRBV6-8 and J usage is TRBJ2-7, with D possibly matching TRBD2 (6 bases). The germline CDR1 and CDR2 sequences are MNHGY and SAAAGT. This CDR3 is 16 amino acids long.